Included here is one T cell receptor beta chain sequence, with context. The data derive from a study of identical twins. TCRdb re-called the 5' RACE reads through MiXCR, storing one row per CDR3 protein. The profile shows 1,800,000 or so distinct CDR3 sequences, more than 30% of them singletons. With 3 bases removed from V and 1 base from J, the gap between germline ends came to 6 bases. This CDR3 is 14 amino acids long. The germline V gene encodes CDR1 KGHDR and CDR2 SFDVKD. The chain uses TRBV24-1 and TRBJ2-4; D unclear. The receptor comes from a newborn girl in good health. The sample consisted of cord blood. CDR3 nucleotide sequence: TGTGCCACCAGTGATACAGAGGCCAAAAACATTCAGTACTTC. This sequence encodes CATSDTEAKNIQYF.